This TCR beta chain was found in a study of blood T cells in healthy people across ages. Regarding the study as a whole: TCR beta diversity, measured per million T cells, fell in a roughly linear way with age.

This clonotype was seen a single time. The antigen is unknown. Relative to the germline gene, one junction end is altered; a read error may explain this. CDR3 length: 17 residues. Then a second PCR, running roughly 6 to 11 cycles, was carried out with a sample-barcoded 5' primer and a J-beta primer mix. Through a template-switch adaptor with 12 random nucleotides, each cDNA molecule received a tag. Every sample gave at least 2.5 million paired-end reads containing CDR3. TCRdb re-called the 5' RACE reads through MiXCR, storing one row per CDR3 protein. The table lists about 1.7 million distinct CDR3 sequences, under 30% of them singletons.

The chain recombines TRBV12-3 or TRBV12-4 with TRBJ1-3; TRBD1 aligns across 8 bases. The receptor was isolated from a woman aged 30 to 39 in good health. Sequencing input: blood. The CDR3 protein is CASSSQGQGISGSTIYF. The CDR3 coding sequence is TGTGCCAGCAGTTCCCAAGGACAGGGAATCTCTGGAAGCACCATATATTTT.